This paragraph covers one T cell receptor beta chain sequence. The antigen it binds to is not known. No quality values exist for individual bases; no much larger clone is one base distant. To sequence the TCRbeta CDR3 region, genomic DNA was isolated from the sorted cells. The immunoSEQ Assay was used to sequence the TCRbeta CDR3 regions. TCRdb re-hosts the immuneACCESS table, in-frame sequences only. Its copies lack some clones; in the studies checked, an unresolved V gene accounts for under half of them, and the cause for the rest is not known. The sample records fewer than 45,000 clones, around 92% of which are singletons. Of the sample, under 0.7% falls within the top ten clones. These data originate in a study of OX40 agonist ivuxolimab in advanced cancers. Background on the whole study: Ivuxolimab, which targeted the costimulatory receptor OX40 (CD134), was an agonistic, fully human IgG2 monoclonal antibody. The paper describes the monotherapy dose-escalation part (N of about 55 patients) of the phase I trial of ivuxolimab. Intravenous ivuxolimab was administered to patients every 2 weeks at six dose levels: 0.01, 0.1, 0.3, 1.5, 3 and 10 mg/kg. Of the roughly 53 patients in dose escalation, some 20 had hepatocellular carcinoma, about 15 had melanoma, 9 had renal cell carcinoma and 9 had head and neck cancer. A male proportion of around 83% and a mean age of approximately 55 years, ranging from roughly 20 to 80, were recorded for the dose-escalation cohort. Partial responses occurred in three dose-escalation patients, of whom one had hepatocellular carcinoma and two had cutaneous melanoma. Patients were allowed to have had prior anti-PD-1, anti-PD-L1 or anti-CTLA-4 therapy, and 40% of the dose-escalation patients had previously received checkpoint inhibitors. The purpose of peripheral TCRbeta sequencing was to test whether ivuxolimab changed TCR sequence diversity and led to clonal T-cell expansion.

General study outcomes and caveats: In the 0.1-3.0 mg/kg groups, partial responders had among the lowest normalized peripheral clonal expansion, particularly in CD8+ T cells. On average, CD8+ T cells showed more expanded clones than CD4+ T cells after ivuxolimab. At doses from 0.1 to 3.0 mg/kg, clonal expansion was seen in both CD4+ and CD8+ blood T cells between baseline and week 6. Antigen specificity was not determined for the clonally expanded peripheral T cells. Low levels of normalized T-cell clonal expansion were also seen in some patients who did not respond.

The CDR3 goes from the cysteine to the phenylalanine over 15 residues. The CDR3 DNA has 45 bases and is translated from base 1. Based on the germline V gene, the CDR1 and CDR2 sequences are SGHTA and FQGTGA. V loses 4 bases, J loses 10 bases, and the germline ends lie 20 bases apart. The trial excluded patients who had a history of autoimmune disease or were on systemic immunosuppression. Peripheral blood for TCR sequencing was collected from all dose cohorts at baseline, on cycle 4 day 1, and on cycle 7 day 1. The samples were taken from a phase I, first-in-human, multicenter, open-label dose-escalation trial of ivuxolimab. Adults with locally advanced or metastatic head and neck squamous cell, hepatocellular, melanoma or renal cell carcinoma were enrolled in the trial. Before TCR sequencing, CD4+ T cells and CD8+ T cells were sorted from peripheral blood as separate populations.

This specimen consisted of CD4+ or CD8+ T cells sorted from blood, obtained in a trial of the OX40 agonist ivuxolimab. The sequence came from an adult with an advanced solid tumor such as melanoma, head and neck, liver or kidney cancer. The chain joins TRBV7-3 to TRBJ2-1; the D gene is perhaps TRBD2, from 5 matching bases. For the CDR3, the sequence is CASSSAPGAWEEQFF. The sequence in DNA is TGTGCCAGCAGCTCCGCCCCGGGTGCGTGGGAGGAGCAGTTCTTC.